The 22 T cell receptor beta chains reported below all come from one sample, sequenced in a study of T cells expressing NK-cell markers. With the 5' RACE reads reprocessed, TCRdb shows one record per CDR3 protein and no DNA. This sample's clone table lists about 380,000 distinct CDR3 sequences. Sequenced sample: blood T cells: a sorted CD56 or NKG2C T cell subset, CD4+ or CD8+ T cells, or bulk PBMC T cells (not recorded which). The receptors come from a man aged 18-69 years in good health.

The chain combines TRBV12-3 or TRBV12-4 with TRBJ2-7; TCRdb lists TRBD1, though no DNA is available to test this call. The CDR3 extends over 15 amino acids. CDR3 residues: CASSRRQAGSYEQYF.

The rearrangement uses TRBV7-2 and TRBJ1-5; TCRdb gives TRBD1 as the D gene, but with no DNA this cannot be confirmed. The V gene's germline CDR1 is SGHTA and CDR2 FQGNSA. The CDR3 runs 15 residues. CDR3 sequence: CASSRGDRGGQPQHF.

V gene TRBV3-1 combines with J gene TRBJ2-2; TCRdb's D gene call, TRBD1, goes unchecked for lack of DNA. Germline CDR1 reads LGHDT; CDR2 reads YNNKEL (reference sequence). The CDR3 runs 17 residues. CDR3 residues: CASSQSNRVEYTGELFF. The variable domain in full, with the rest retrieved from reference TRBV3-1 and TRBJ2-2, is DTAVSQTPKYLVTQMGNDKSIKCEQNLGHDTMYWYKQDSKKFLKIMFSYNNKELIINETVPNRFSPKSPDKAHLNLHINSLELGDSAVYFCASSQSNRVEYTGELFFGEGSRLTVL.

This chain joins TRBV20-1 and TRBJ2-7; TCRdb lists TRBD1, though no DNA is available to test this call. Germline V gene data show CDR1 as DFQATT and CDR2 as SNEGSKA (reference sequence). CDR3 length equals 14 residues. CDR3 sequence reads: CSAEGHPSSYEQYF.

CDR3 residues: CASSSSGITYGYTF. The chain couples TRBV5-1 to TRBJ1-2; the TCRdb call, TRBD1, lacks DNA for checking. The germline V gene encodes CDR1 SGHRS and CDR2 YFSETQ. The CDR3 length is 14 residues.

The chain carries TRBV7-3 and TRBJ2-1; TCRdb picks TRBD1, but there is no DNA to check that call. The CDR3 covers 17 residues. The V gene's germline CDR1 is SGHTA and CDR2 FQGTGA. CDR3 in amino acids: CASSPSRAGSGNNEQFF.

This chain joins TRBV12-3 or TRBV12-4 and TRBJ1-2; TCRdb's assignment of TRBD1 cannot be checked, as there is no DNA. CDR3 size: 15 residues. The CDR3 sequence is CASSSRQGGNYGYTF.

The chain employs TRBV7-8 and TRBJ1-1; TCRdb's D gene call, TRBD1, goes unchecked for lack of DNA. Germline V CDR1 and CDR2: SGHVS, FQNEAQ. The CDR3 is 14 amino acids. The CDR3 loop is CASRTGQRNTEAFF.

The chain recombines TRBV2 with TRBJ2-1; there is no DNA to check the TCRdb D call of TRBD1. The CDR3 sequence is 14 residues long. Germline CDR1 is SNHLY and CDR2 is FYNNEI. Here the CDR3 reads CASFREQGYNEQFF.

The CDR3 region is CASSEGYVQETQYF. The chain is built from TRBV12-3 or TRBV12-4 and TRBJ2-5; TCRdb proposes TRBD1, but this gene call is untestable without DNA. The CDR3 consists of 14 residues.

The J gene is TRBJ2-2, the V gene TRBV19. This CDR3 has 11 residues. Germline CDR1 is LNHDA and CDR2 is SQIVND (reference sequence). CDR3 sequence reads: CASSNWGELFF.

The V call is TRBV12-3 or TRBV12-4, the J call TRBJ1-1. This CDR3 comprises 13 residues. The CDR3 sequence is CASSLGGRGEAFF.

The chain employs TRBV5-1 and TRBJ2-7; the D call from TCRdb, TRBD1, cannot be confirmed without DNA. Per the germline V gene, CDR1 is SGHRS and CDR2 is YFSETQ. This CDR3 comprises 14 residues. The CDR3: CASSSRPAGDEQYF. Together with reference TRBV5-1 and TRBJ2-7, the CDR3 gives the full variable domain: KAGVTQTPRYLIKTRGQQVTLSCSPISGHRSVSWYQQTPGQGLQFLFEYFSETQRNKGNFPGRFSGRQFSNSRSEMNVSTLELGDSALYLCASSSRPAGDEQYFGPGTRLTVT.

This chain links TRBV4-2 with TRBJ2-3. There are 14 residues in the CDR3. CDR1 and CDR2 from the germline V gene are LGHNA and YNFKEQ. Here the CDR3 reads CASSQDPRSDTQYF.

The chain uses TRBV20-1 and TRBJ2-3; TCRdb names TRBD2, which stays unverified in the absence of DNA. This CDR3 contains 12 residues. Germline values: CDR1 DFQATT, CDR2 SNEGSKA (reference sequence). The CDR3 loop reads CSATPTRDTQYF.

V gene TRBV7-9 combines with J gene TRBJ2-1; without DNA, the TCRdb call of TRBD2 cannot be checked. The CDR3 is made up of 15 amino acids. The germline gives CDR1 SEHNR, CDR2 FQNEAQ (reference sequence). Here the CDR3 reads CASSLGAGLDNEQFF.

The V and J genes are TRBV6-1 and TRBJ2-1. This CDR3 is 15 amino acids long. The V gene's germline CDR1 is MNHNS and CDR2 SASEGT. The chain's CDR3 is CASRETWGSYNEQFF.

The V call is TRBV7-9, the J call TRBJ2-7; the TCRdb D gene call, TRBD1, has no DNA to confirm it. The CDR3 runs 11 residues. Per germline, CDR1 SEHNR and CDR2 FQNEAQ (reference sequence). This CDR3 reads CAGTSGFEQYF.

The chain employs TRBV6-1 and TRBJ2-4; the D gene TCRdb calls, TRBD2, cannot be checked with no DNA. Germline lookup yields CDR1 MNHNS and CDR2 SASEGT. This CDR3 region has 17 residues. This CDR3 is CASYEPSDRVAKNIQYF.

The rearrangement joins TRBV10-3 to TRBJ1-2; checking the TCRdb D call of TRBD1 is not possible without DNA. The CDR3 runs 13 residues. Germline V gives CDR1 ENHRY, CDR2 SYGVKD. The CDR3 loop reads CAARQGDDYGYTF.

J is TRBJ1-1 and V is TRBV2; checking the TCRdb D call of TRBD1 is not possible without DNA. The CDR3 covers 15 residues. Germline CDR1 and CDR2: SNHLY and FYNNEI. CDR3 loop: CASSKDRVRSTEAFF.

The chain is built from TRBV27 and TRBJ1-2; TCRdb's D call of TRBD1 is untestable without DNA. Germline V gene lookup returns CDR1 MNHEY and CDR2 SMNVEV (reference sequence). This CDR3 has 13 amino acids. The CDR3 spells CASSPKFWGAYTF.